The 11 T cell receptor beta chains below were found in one sample sequenced in a study of OX40 agonist ivuxolimab in advanced cancers. Some clones are missing from TCRdb's copy, which holds only in-frame ones; the method was immunoSEQ multiplex PCR. The profile covers 21,000 or so clones, with around 76% appearing a single time and 8.5% to 10% taken by the ten largest. Sequences were derived from CD4+ or CD8+ T cells sorted from blood, sampled in a trial of the OX40 agonist ivuxolimab. The receptors here all came from an adult with an advanced solid tumor such as melanoma, head and neck, liver or kidney cancer.

CDR3: CASTGQALGGEQFF. The CDR3 DNA reads as TGTGCCAGCACCGGACAGGCTCTAGGTGGGGAGCAGTTCTTC. The V gene is TRBV2, the J gene TRBJ2-1; TRBD1 matches at 7 bases. The V gene end was trimmed by 7 bases and the J gene end by 10 bases; junction bases not matched to a gene: 13. Germline V gene sequence: CDR1 SNHLY, CDR2 FYNNEI. The CDR3 extends over 14 amino acids.

V and J are TRBV6-5 and TRBJ2-2; 8 bases map to TRBD2. V gave up 5 bases and J gave up 7 bases; unmatched junction bases: 6. CDR3 length: 14 residues. In germline, CDR1 is MNHEY, CDR2 SVGAGI. The CDR3 DNA reads TGTGCCAGCAGTCGAGCGGGGGAGGGCGGGGAGCTGTTTTTT. It specifies CASSRAGEGGELFF.

The rearrangement uses TRBV19 and TRBJ1-5, with D hard to call. Germline V lookup: CDR1 LNHDA, CDR2 SQIVND (reference sequence). The CDR3 has 12 amino acids. V was pared by 9 bases and J by 0 bases, with 6 bases between. The CDR3 nucleotides are TGTGCCAGCGGATATAGCAATCAGCCCCAGCATTTT. It is translated as CASGYSNQPQHF. Full variable domain (remainder filled in from reference TRBV19 and TRBJ1-5): DGGITQSPKYLFRKEGQNVTLSCEQNLNHDAMYWYRQDPGQGLRLIYYSQIVNDFQKGDIAEGYSVSREKKESFPLTVTSAQKNPTAFYLCASGYSNQPQHFGDGTRLSIL.

A few counts support this clone. The chain joins TRBV5-4 to TRBJ2-3; D possibly uses TRBD1 or TRBD2 (6 bases each). Germline values: CDR1 SGHNT, CDR2 YYREEE (reference sequence). The CDR3 loop spans 16 amino acids. V lost 0 bases and J lost 3, with 14 bases in between. DNA of the CDR3: TGTGCCAGCAGCTTGGCGGGGGCTTCTCGTACAGATACGCAGTATTTT. The encoded protein is CASSLAGASRTDTQYF.

The gene calls are TRBV10-2 and TRBJ2-3, with 7 bases lining up with TRBD2. Germline assignment: CDR1 WSHSY and CDR2 SAAADI. The CDR3 spans 15 residues. Unmatched junction bases numbered 10, after V lost 1 base and J lost 9 bases. CDR3 amino acids: CASSELAGLGLTQYF. As DNA, the CDR3 is TGCGCCAGCAGTGAGTTAGCGGGCCTCGGGCTCACGCAGTATTTT.

This rearrangement joins TRBV5-5 to TRBJ2-1; D unresolved. There are 15 residues in the CDR3. V was clipped by 3 bases and J by 1 base, with 11 bases between them. CDR1 SGHKS and CDR2 YYEKEE come from the germline V gene (reference sequence). CDR3 DNA: TGTGCCAGCAGCTCGCCGACGGGTTCCTACAATGAGCAGTTCTTC. It yields the protein CASSSPTGSYNEQFF.

There are a few counts of this clone. This chain links TRBV28 with TRBJ2-1; TRBD2 might be the D (7 bases). The CDR3 is made up of 15 amino acids. Trimming removed 6 bases from V and 4 bases from J, with 16 bases in between. The germline CDR1 and CDR2 sequences are MDHEN and SYDVKM. The chain's CDR3 is CASRSRGAWYNEQFF. In DNA, the CDR3 is TGTGCCAGCAGGAGCCGGGGGGCCTGGTACAATGAGCAGTTCTTC.

The chain recombines TRBV11-2 with TRBJ2-1; D possibly corresponds to TRBD2 (6 bases). The CDR3 loop spans 14 amino acids. CDR1 and CDR2 (germline): SGHAT, FQNNGV. V lost 5 bases to trimming and J lost 7 bases, with 15 bases between them. In DNA form, the CDR3 reads TGTGCCAGCAGCCCAGCGACTAGTTGGAATGAGCAGTTCTTC. Its protein is CASSPATSWNEQFF.

The chain combines TRBV7-9 with TRBJ2-2; unclear D gene. Germline V gene data show CDR1 as SEHNR and CDR2 as FQNEAQ (reference sequence). Trimming stripped 1 base from V and 7 bases from J, with 10 bases between. The CDR3 totals 14 residues. The DNA of the CDR3 is TGTGCCAGCAGCTTAGGCCCAGCCAGCGGGGAGCTGTTTTTT. It translates to CASSLGPASGELFF.

This clone occurred a few times. The chain carries TRBV19 and TRBJ1-1; 7 bases line up with TRBD1. The V segment lost 9 bases and the J segment 3 bases; nucleotides outside the gene matches: 7. Germline CDR1 and CDR2: LNHDA and SQIVND (reference sequence). This CDR3 contains 13 residues. CDR3 sequence reads: CASSQDRDTEAFF. For the CDR3, the DNA is TGTGCCAGCTCCCAAGACAGGGACACTGAAGCTTTCTTT. Variable domain in full (rest from reference TRBV19 and TRBJ1-1): DGGITQSPKYLFRKEGQNVTLSCEQNLNHDAMYWYRQDPGQGLRLIYYSQIVNDFQKGDIAEGYSVSREKKESFPLTVTSAQKNPTAFYLCASSQDRDTEAFFGQGTRLTVV.

The J gene is TRBJ1-2, the V gene TRBV5-1, with 7 bases aligning to TRBD1. Germline values: CDR1 SGHRS, CDR2 YFSETQ. V lost 4 bases, J lost 3 bases, and 6 bases stayed unmatched. The CDR3 totals 14 residues. The CDR3 DNA is TGCGCCAGCAGCAGGTCAGGGGGGGACTATGGCTACACCTTC. This encodes CASSRSGGDYGYTF.